Given below is one TCR beta chain in context. The antigen is undetermined. Some clones are missing from TCRdb's copy, which holds only in-frame ones; the method was immunoSEQ multiplex PCR. The sample carries 25,000 to 35,000 clones, under 85% recorded once. CDR1 is MNHEY, CDR2 SVGAGI, per germline. With 10 bases removed from V and 1 base from J, the gap between germline ends came to 19 bases. The CDR3 is 15 residues long. The entry originates in a study of T cells in narcolepsy. Study results and limitations: Healthy controls reportedly lacked the autoreactive clonotypes serially found in patients' blood. HCRT-specific and TRIB2-specific autoreactive clonotypes appeared among same-patient CSF and blood CD4+ clonotypes.

This clonotype originated in a human donor in good health. This chain joins TRBV6-5 and TRBJ1-1; D call uncertain. The source material was memory (CD45RA-) CD4+ T cells from blood. The CDR3 coding sequence is TGTGCCATCGCTCGGTCGGATGCGGGGAACACTGAAGCTTTCTTT. Protein: CAIARSDAGNTEAFF.